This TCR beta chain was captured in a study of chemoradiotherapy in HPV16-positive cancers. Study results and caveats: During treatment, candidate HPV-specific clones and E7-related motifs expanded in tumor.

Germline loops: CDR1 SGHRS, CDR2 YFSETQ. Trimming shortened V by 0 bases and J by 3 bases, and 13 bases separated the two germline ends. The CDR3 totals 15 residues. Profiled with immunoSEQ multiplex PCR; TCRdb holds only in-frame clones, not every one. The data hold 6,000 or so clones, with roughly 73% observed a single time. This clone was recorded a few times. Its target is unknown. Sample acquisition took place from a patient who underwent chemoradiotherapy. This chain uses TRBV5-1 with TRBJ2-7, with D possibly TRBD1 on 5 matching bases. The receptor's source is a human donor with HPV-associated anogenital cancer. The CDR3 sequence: CASSLGAGIHYEQYF. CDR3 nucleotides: TGCGCCAGCAGCTTGGGGGCAGGGATTCACTACGAGCAGTACTTC.